These T cell receptor beta chains were read from a single sample in a study of cytomegalovirus exposure and HLA in healthy donors. Sequencing was performed with immunoSEQ multiplex PCR; in TCRdb, only in-frame clones are kept and a portion is missing. The data hold around 67,000 clones, with 75% to 90% observed a single time. Sequencing was done on a sample of PBMCs. The receptor set was obtained from a woman in her 30s in good health and CMV-seropositive. The CDR3 runs from the conserved cysteine through the conserved F or W. D genes are given only for firm matches. Where a row states a size, it is once, few, many or the class of an expanded clone; other rows omit it.

abundance	v_gene	d_gene	j_gene	CDR3aa	CDR3nt
once	TRBV30	NA	TRBJ2-1	CAWISEWRPYNEQFF	TGTGCCTGGATTAGTGAGTGGAGGCCCTACAATGAGCAGTTCTTC
NA	TRBV11-1	NA	TRBJ2-3	CASSRDSRRTQYF	TGTGCCAGCAGCCGGGACTCCAGGAGGACGCAGTATTTT
NA	TRBV5-1	TRBD1	TRBJ1-1	CASSLTGGRTEAFF	TGCGCCAGCAGCTTGACAGGGGGGAGAACTGAAGCTTTCTTT
NA	TRBV6-5	NA	TRBJ1-1	CASRGLLNTEAFF	TGTGCCAGCAGGGGACTTTTGAACACTGAAGCTTTCTTT
NA	TRBV5-1	TRBD1	TRBJ1-2	CASSLTGAYGYTF	TGCGCCAGCAGCCTGACAGGGGCCTATGGCTACACCTTC
NA	TRBV12-5	NA	TRBJ2-2	CASGLLEANTGELFF	TGTGCTAGTGGTTTGTTGGAGGCCAACACCGGGGAGCTGTTTTTT
NA	TRBV2	TRBD1	TRBJ2-2	CASSAGTGGRELFF	TGTGCCAGCAGTGCCGGGACAGGGGGCCGGGAGCTGTTTTTT
NA	TRBV18	NA	TRBJ1-1	CASSPEMNTEAFF	TGTGCCAGCTCACCCGAGATGAACACTGAAGCTTTCTTT
once	TRBV10-3	NA	TRBJ2-5	CAISTGSWETQYF	TGTGCCATCAGTACAGGGTCCTGGGAGACCCAGTACTTC
NA	TRBV5-1	TRBD1	TRBJ2-3	CASSPTGGSDTQYF	TGCGCCAGCAGCCCGACAGGGGGCAGCGATACGCAGTATTTT
NA	TRBV6-6	NA	TRBJ2-7	CASSYSAAYSYEQYF	TGTGCCAGCAGTTACTCGGCGGCGTACTCCTACGAGCAGTACTTC
NA	TRBV20-1	TRBD2	TRBJ2-1	CSALGGNEQFF	TGCAGCGCATTGGGGGGGAATGAGCAGTTCTTC
NA	TRBV19	TRBD1	TRBJ2-1	CASSIGQGRSYNEQFF	TGTGCCAGTAGTATCGGACAGGGACGGTCCTACAATGAGCAGTTCTTC
NA	TRBV15	NA	TRBJ2-4	CATSSSSWAKNIQYF	TGTGCCACCAGCAGCTCTAGCTGGGCCAAAAACATTCAGTACTTC
NA	TRBV5-1	TRBD2	TRBJ2-6	CASSQWTSGISGANVLTF	TGCGCCAGCAGCCAATGGACTAGCGGGATCTCTGGGGCCAACGTCCTGACTTTC
once	TRBV11-2	NA	TRBJ1-5	CASSLDRGKNQPQHF	TGTGCCAGCAGCTTAGATCGGGGGAAAAATCAGCCCCAGCATTTT
NA	TRBV19	TRBD2	TRBJ2-7	CASGSSGRAYEQYF	TGTGCCAGTGGATCTAGCGGGAGGGCCTACGAGCAGTACTTC
NA	TRBV7-9	NA	TRBJ2-7	CASSSSVTGESYEQYF	TGTGCCAGCAGCTCCTCGGTGACGGGAGAGTCCTACGAGCAGTACTTC
NA	TRBV5-4	NA	TRBJ2-7	CASSFSGAYEQYF	TGTGCCAGCAGCTTCAGCGGAGCCTACGAGCAGTACTTC
NA	TRBV4-1	NA	TRBJ2-5	CASSQDWGGQETQYF	TGCGCCAGCAGCCAAGATTGGGGAGGCCAAGAGACCCAGTACTTC
NA	TRBV6-5	TRBD1	TRBJ1-2	CASSYDRGYGYTF	TGTGCCAGCAGTTACGACAGGGGTTATGGCTACACCTTC
NA	TRBV5-1	NA	TRBJ2-1	CASSLAMSGTSSGDYNEQFF	TGCGCCAGCAGCTTGGCCATGTCGGGGACCAGCTCGGGGGATTACAATGAGCAGTTCTTC
NA	TRBV5-1	TRBD1	TRBJ2-5	CASGQGDLQETQYF	TGCGCCAGCGGCCAGGGGGACCTCCAAGAGACCCAGTACTTC
NA	TRBV28	TRBD1	TRBJ1-5	CASSLYRDRVQPQHF	TGTGCCAGCAGTTTGTACCGGGACAGGGTTCAGCCCCAGCATTTT
NA	TRBV2	TRBD2	TRBJ2-7	CASSEEPGLSAYEQYF	TGTGCCAGCAGTGAGGAACCGGGACTATCAGCCTACGAGCAGTACTTC
NA	TRBV30	NA	TRBJ2-5	CAWTGLHGTQYF	TGTGCCTGGACAGGGCTTCATGGGACCCAGTACTTC
NA	TRBV6-1	TRBD2	TRBJ2-2	CASTEGLAEPGELFF	TGTGCCAGCACCGAGGGACTAGCGGAGCCCGGGGAGCTGTTTTTT
NA	TRBV7-9	TRBD2	TRBJ2-1	CASSSNQAGGPSFYNEQFF	TGTGCCAGCAGCTCGAACCAAGCGGGAGGGCCATCGTTCTACAATGAGCAGTTCTTC
NA	TRBV30	TRBD1	TRBJ1-2	CAWSPGQGYGYTF	TGTGCCTGGAGTCCGGGACAGGGCTATGGCTACACCTTC
NA	TRBV19	NA	TRBJ1-5	CASSVERSRRNQPQHF	TGTGCCAGTAGTGTTGAGAGGAGTAGACGCAATCAGCCCCAGCATTTT
NA	TRBV4-1	TRBD2	TRBJ2-7	CASSHGLAGVLLASEQYF	TGCGCCAGCAGCCACGGCTTAGCGGGAGTACTTTTGGCGAGCGAGCAGTACTTC
NA	TRBV7-6	TRBD2	TRBJ2-1	CASSSPRGSGSYNEQFF	TGTGCCAGCAGCTCCCCCCGGGGTAGCGGGTCCTACAATGAGCAGTTCTTC
NA	TRBV7-9	NA	TRBJ1-6	CASRPQGSGSPLHF	TGTGCCAGCAGACCTCAGGGGTCTGGGTCACCCCTCCACTTT
NA	TRBV21-1	NA	TRBJ1-5	CASSLRQGPHYSNQPQHF	TGTGCCAGCAGCCTTCGACAGGGGCCCCATTATAGCAATCAGCCCCAGCATTTT
NA	TRBV2	NA	TRBJ2-7	CASRAAVRSSYEQYF	TGTGCCAGCAGAGCCGCCGTCCGCTCCTCCTACGAGCAGTACTTC
NA	TRBV6-1	NA	TRBJ1-1	CASSEKDSAEAFF	TGTGCCAGCAGTGAAAAGGACAGTGCTGAAGCTTTCTTT
NA	TRBV5-1	NA	TRBJ2-3	CASSSLGGPNTQYF	TGCGCCAGCAGCTCGCTGGGGGGGCCAAATACGCAGTATTTT